The 27 T cell receptor beta chains in this list originate from one sample, sequenced in a study of T cell responses to AZD1222 COVID-19 vaccine. Here immunoSEQ multiplex PCR was the method, and the copy in TCRdb shows in-frame clones only, minus some. The profile shows about 86,000 clones, 89% of them singletons. The material sequenced was peripheral blood, taken 28 days after the second AZD1222 dose. The receptors were sampled from an adult who received the AZD1222 COVID-19 vaccine.

The V call is TRBV5-4, the J call TRBJ1-1, with D uncertain. The CDR3 is 13 amino acids. The V gene's germline CDR1 is SGHNT and CDR2 YYREEE (reference sequence). V dropped 0 bases and J dropped 8 bases, with 11 bases sitting between them. Written as DNA, the CDR3 is TGTGCCAGCAGCTTGGGTGTAGGCTCGGAAGCTTTCTTT. Protein sequence: CASSLGVGSEAFF.

The chain links TRBV9 to TRBJ2-1, with 9 positions matching TRBD2. CDR3 length: 15 amino acids. Trimming at V came to 4 bases and at J to 8 bases, leaving 10 bases not matched to a gene. Germline CDR1 is SGDLS and CDR2 is YYNGEE. CDR3 DNA sequence: TGTGCCAGCAGCCCGGGACTAGCCCGGTATTATGAGCAGTTCTTC. Protein: CASSPGLARYYEQFF.

The chain employs TRBV5-4 and TRBJ2-6; D not resolved. This CDR3 has 15 residues. With 1 base removed from V and 0 bases from J, the gap between germline ends came to 5 bases. Germline CDR1 SGHNT, CDR2 YYREEE (reference sequence). Here the CDR3 reads CASSLPSSGANVLTF. CDR3 DNA sequence: TGTGCCAGCAGCTTGCCCTCCTCTGGGGCCAACGTCCTGACTTTC.

The genes are TRBV7-6 and TRBJ1-6, with D possibly being TRBD1 (5 bases). The CDR3 spans 18 residues. V dropped 5 bases and J dropped 7 bases, with 24 bases sitting between them. In germline, CDR1 is SGHVS, CDR2 FNYEAQ. The DNA of the CDR3 is TGTGCCAGCAGCCCCGAACTGGGGCCAACTGCCTTAAATTCACCCCTCCACTTT. Encoded protein: CASSPELGPTALNSPLHF.

This clone was seen a few times. The chain is built from TRBV28 and TRBJ2-6; D is ambiguous. CDR1 and CDR2 from the germline V gene are MDHEN and SYDVKM. Deletions cut 3 bases from V and 2 bases from J, with 17 bases between. The CDR3 loop spans 18 amino acids. The CDR3 DNA reads TGTGCCAGCAGTTTCGGCGAAATGGACCTCGCTGGGGCCAACGTCCTGACTTTC. Protein: CASSFGEMDLAGANVLTF.

This rearrangement joins TRBV12-3 or TRBV12-4 to TRBJ2-7; 8 bases map to TRBD2. The V gene end was trimmed by 5 bases and the J gene end by 5 bases; junction bases not matched to a gene: 5. There are 13 residues in the CDR3. The CDR3 nucleotides are TGTGCCAGCAGTCGGACTAGCTTCAACGAGCAGTACGTC. Amino acids: CASSRTSFNEQYV.

This chain uses TRBV5-6 with TRBJ1-4; tentative D call: TRBD1 (6 bases). Germline V gene lookup returns CDR1 SGHDT and CDR2 YYEEEE. The CDR3 contains 18 residues. The germline V and J ends were trimmed by 0 bases and 1 base, with 16 bases remaining between them. Here the CDR3 DNA reads TGTGCCAGCAGCTTGGCATCCACAGGGATAGGAACTAATGAAAAACTGTTTTTT. Protein: CASSLASTGIGTNEKLFF.

This chain uses TRBV30 with TRBJ1-6; 9 nucleotides line up with TRBD1. Germline CDR1 GTSNPN, CDR2 SVGIG (reference sequence). The ends lost 2 bases at V and 6 bases at J; junction bases unmatched: 5. This CDR3 contains 15 residues. As DNA, the CDR3 is TGTGCCTGGAGTTTATGGGGACAGGGTAATTCACCCCTCCACTTT. As protein: CAWSLWGQGNSPLHF.

The chain carries TRBV15 and TRBJ2-1; 9 bases line up with TRBD2. CDR1 and CDR2 (germline): LNHNV, YYDKDF (reference sequence). V shed 0 bases and J 7 bases; nucleotides not matched to a gene: 10. The CDR3 is 17 amino acids. CDR3: CATSREEGGGALNEQFF. The CDR3 DNA follows: TGTGCCACCAGCAGAGAGGAAGGCGGGGGGGCTTTGAATGAGCAGTTCTTC.

V is TRBV28 and J is TRBJ1-2; the match to TRBD1 covers 10 bases. The CDR3 is 15 amino acids. After removal of 6 bases from V and 4 bases from J, the junction contained 8 bases not matched to a gene. CDR1 is MDHEN, CDR2 SYDVKM, per germline. CDR3 sequence reads: CASSPGQGPSYGYTF. CDR3 bases: TGTGCCAGCAGCCCGGGACAGGGGCCCTCCTATGGCTACACCTTC.

The J gene is TRBJ2-1, the V gene TRBV4-1, with D unclear. Trimming took 5 bases from V and 6 from J, leaving 14 bases between them. The CDR3 has 14 amino acids. Per germline, CDR1 MGHRA and CDR2 YSYEKL. As DNA, the CDR3 is TGCGCCAGCAGCATCCGCATTTGGGGCAATGAGCAGTTCTTC. It encodes CASSIRIWGNEQFF.

The V and J genes are TRBV4-3 and TRBJ1-2; TRBD1 matches at 10 bases. CDR1 and CDR2 (germline): LGHNA, YSLEER. The CDR3 covers 15 residues. J lost 5 bases, V lost 3 bases, and 6 bases had no gene match. The CDR3 sequence: CASSQPGTGEYGYTF. The CDR3 coding sequence is TGCGCCAGCAGCCAGCCCGGGACAGGGGAATATGGCTACACCTTC.

This chain uses TRBV6-5 with TRBJ2-5, with D possibly being TRBD1 (8 bases). The CDR3 has 14 amino acids. Trimming took 6 bases from V and 5 from J, leaving 16 bases between them. From germline, CDR1 is MNHEY and CDR2 SVGAGI. Here the CDR3 reads CASRFRGRGETQYF. Written as DNA, the CDR3 is TGTGCCAGCAGATTCAGGGGGCGGGGGGAGACCCAGTACTTC.

This chain connects TRBV5-1 to TRBJ2-2; TRBD1 matches at 7 bases. V lost 4 bases, J lost 0 bases, and 3 bases stayed unmatched. CDR1 and CDR2 from the germline V gene are SGHRS and YFSETQ. The CDR3 has 15 residues. CDR3 in amino acids: CASSHGTANTGELFF. The CDR3 DNA is TGCGCCAGCAGCCACGGGACAGCGAACACCGGGGAGCTGTTTTTT.

The chain carries TRBV2 and TRBJ2-7; D call uncertain. V gave up 7 bases and J gave up 1 base, with 8 bases separating them. This CDR3 is built from 12 residues. Per the germline V gene, CDR1 is SNHLY and CDR2 is FYNNEI. CDR3 sequence: CASTPDSYEQYF. CDR3 bases: TGTGCCAGCACCCCGGATTCCTACGAGCAGTACTTC.

This clone was detected only once. This chain links TRBV3-1 (or the pseudogene TRBV3-2) with TRBJ2-3; 8 nucleotides line up with TRBD2. From germline, CDR1 is LGHDT and CDR2 YNNKEL (reference sequence). The CDR3 covers 15 residues. Trimming cost V 6 bases and J 1 base; bases outside gene matches: 6. Written as DNA, the CDR3 is TGTGCCAGCAGTCTCGGGGGGGGCGGCACAGATACGCAGTATTTT. Translated: CASSLGGGGTDTQYF.

The gene calls are TRBV6-1 and TRBJ2-7, with 9 positions matching TRBD2. Per the germline V gene, CDR1 is MNHNS and CDR2 is SASEGT. This CDR3 has 13 residues. V was pared by 2 bases and J by 6 bases, with 2 bases of the junction left unmatched. The chain's CDR3 is CASSELAGPEQYV. In nucleotides, the CDR3 is TGTGCCAGCAGTGAACTAGCGGGGCCCGAGCAGTACGTC.

This clone was observed a single time. The limits of the CDR3 on the DNA are not certain, so only TCRdb's listed CDR3 is given. The chain combines TRBV12-1 with TRBJ2-7; no DNA check was done on the table's D call, TRBD2. TRBV12-1 is a pseudogene. The CDR3 has 14 residues if both end residues are counted. The CDR3 here is CASSFAPGSIEQYV.

The J gene is TRBJ2-7, the V gene TRBV7-4, with 8 bases aligning to TRBD1. Germline CDR1 SGHVT, CDR2 SQSDAQ. J was trimmed by 6 bases and V by 5 bases; bases with no gene match: 12. The CDR3 is 15 residues long. CDR3: CASSGTGTGYGEQYF. The CDR3 nucleotides are TGTGCCAGCAGCGGAACCGGGACAGGATATGGCGAGCAGTACTTC.

This clone appeared a single time. The gene calls are TRBV2 and TRBJ2-5, with 7 bases identical to TRBD2. The V gene's germline CDR1 is SNHLY and CDR2 FYNNEI. With V trimmed by 1 base and J by 0 bases, 5 bases remained unmatched. This CDR3 is built from 16 residues. The DNA for the CDR3 is TGTGCCAGCAGTGAAGGGTGGGGGGGAAACCAAGAGACCCAGTACTTC. Amino acid sequence: CASSEGWGGNQETQYF.

In this sample, this clone turned up once. This chain's CDR3 is CASSMLTKQETQYF. Written as DNA, the CDR3 is TGTGCCAGTAGTATGTTGACAAAGCAAGAGACCCAGTACTTC. The chain combines TRBV19 with TRBJ2-5; D gene ambiguous. The V gene lost 3 bases and the J gene lost 2 bases, with 10 bases spanning the gap. CDR1 is LNHDA and CDR2 is SQIVND in the germline V gene (reference sequence). The CDR3 consists of 14 residues.

The chain links TRBV5-5 to TRBJ2-2; tentative D call: TRBD2 (7 bases). The length of the CDR3 is 15 residues. Germline CDR1 reads SGHKS; CDR2 reads YYEKEE (reference sequence). Deletions cut 2 bases from V and 4 bases from J, with 12 bases between. CDR3 amino acids: CASSFGGLVTGELFF. DNA of the CDR3: TGTGCCAGCAGCTTCGGGGGGCTGGTCACCGGGGAGCTGTTTTTT.

The J gene is TRBJ2-2, the V gene TRBV7-6; D remains ambiguous. Trimming shortened V by 4 bases and J by 6 bases, and 9 bases separated the two germline ends. The CDR3 sequence is 13 residues long. From germline, CDR1 is SGHVS and CDR2 FNYEAQ. Written as DNA, the CDR3 is TGTGCCAGCAGCTCCGGGCCAGCCGGGGAGCTGTTTTTT. Its translation is CASSSGPAGELFF.

This sequence joins TRBV5-1 and TRBJ2-3, with 10 bases fitting TRBD1. Germline V gene lookup returns CDR1 SGHRS and CDR2 YFSETQ. The CDR3 has 14 residues. Trimming cost V 4 bases and J 4 bases; bases outside gene matches: 3. The CDR3, as DNA: TGCGCCAGCAGCGGACAGGGGGTCCCAGATACGCAGTATTTT. Protein sequence: CASSGQGVPDTQYF.

The chain combines TRBV19 with TRBJ2-2, with TRBD2 matching over 8 bases. Losses at the gene ends were 5 bases for V and 2 bases for J; bases not matched to a gene: 7. The CDR3 is 16 residues long. Germline V gene sequence: CDR1 LNHDA, CDR2 SQIVND (reference sequence). The CDR3 DNA is TGTGCCAGTAGTTGGGGTAGCGGGGAAAACACCGGGGAGCTGTTTTTT. This encodes CASSWGSGENTGELFF. The entire variable domain, with the rest obtained from reference TRBV19 and TRBJ2-2, is as follows: DGGITQSPKYLFRKEGQNVTLSCEQNLNHDAMYWYRQDPGQGLRLIYYSQIVNDFQKGDIAEGYSVSREKKESFPLTVTSAQKNPTAFYLCASSWGSGENTGELFFGEGSRLTVL.

The chain links TRBV28 to TRBJ2-6, with D unresolved. From germline, CDR1 is MDHEN and CDR2 SYDVKM. V was pared by 2 bases and J by 0 bases, with 17 bases between. This CDR3 spans 19 amino acids. This chain's CDR3 is CASSLTETEGYSGANVLTF. The CDR3 DNA reads TGTGCCAGCAGTTTAACCGAGACGGAAGGATACTCTGGGGCCAACGTCCTGACTTTC.

This clone is a singleton in its sample. The chain links TRBV6-5 to TRBJ1-1, with 9 bases that match TRBD1. The germline V gene encodes CDR1 MNHEY and CDR2 SVGAGI. The V gene end was trimmed by 2 bases and the J gene end by 10 bases; junction bases not matched to a gene: 11. The CDR3 extends over 15 amino acids. In DNA, the CDR3 is TGTGCCAGCAGTTACGCCGGGACAGGGAGTCGGGTAGCTTTCTTT. Protein: CASSYAGTGSRVAFF.